This T cell receptor beta chain derives from a study of blood T cell repertoires in COVID-19 (dated by TCRdb to 2020 to 2022). Background on the whole study: The collaborator samples originated in the United States, Italy and Spain and spanned the acute and convalescent phases of COVID-19. The material from the prospective study consisted of cDNA or gDNA derived from T cells, B-cell-depleted T cells, or PBMCs. Subjects who had been exposed to COVID-19, were actively infected with it, or had recovered from it provided the deeply sampled blood TCRbeta repertoires that made up the dataset. The repertoires were made available in a free public database intended to serve as a resource for research on the immune response to SARS-CoV-2. Samples were obtained from the ongoing ImmuneRACE study (first 160 participants) and from about 1,300 subjects provided by 6 global collaborators. Sample metadata almost always included a de-identified subject ID, COVID-19 status, age in years and sex. Where available, HLA class I and class II types were obtained from metadata supplied by the sample provider rather than from assay-based typing.

The immunoSEQ Assay, a bias-controlled multiplex PCR, was used to amplify TCRbeta CDR3 regions from genomic DNA. For the original study's pipeline: Nucleated cell counts per sample were estimated from amplification of reference gene primers within the assay. To quantify the absolute abundance of each unique TCRbeta CDR3 rearrangement, sequence reads were collapsed and filtered. For each sample, productive Simpson clonality was calculated as the square root of Simpson's diversity index over productive rearrangements. The table comes from immuneACCESS by way of TCRdb, which keeps in-frame sequences with V and J called. Part of the clones is missing from these tables; in studies checked, under half for an unresolved V gene and the rest for unknown reasons. For V, J and clone size, that table is used; D and trimming come from the DNA. This sample gives 95,000 or so clones in total; 84% of them show up just once. About a quarter of the sample rests with the top ten.

Turning to this clone: The target of this receptor is not known. Base qualities are missing; no much larger clone stands one base away.

Whole blood was collected in K2EDTA tubes by collaborating institutions according to the institutions' own protocols. Collaborator samples were shipped for TCRbeta analysis as frozen whole blood, isolated PBMCs, or DNA extracted from either sample type. The V end loses 3 bases and the J end loses 7 bases, and a stretch of 15 bases separates them. Via the germline V gene (reference sequence), CDR1 is LGHDT and CDR2 YNNKEL. The CDR3 holds 15 amino acids from the cysteine to the phenylalanine. The only DNA kept is the CDR3, 45 bases in frame from the first base. Overall results and qualifications from the work: The amount of clinical and demographic metadata varied by source and participant and was provided uncurated.

Recombination linked TRBV3-1 (or the pseudogene TRBV3-2) to TRBJ1-4; a tentative D call is TRBD1 (5 bases match). The TCR comes from a human donor in a cohort sampled during active COVID-19. What was sequenced was peripheral blood. This receptor has the CDR3 CASSHLGTGLEKLFF. The DNA is as follows: TGTGCCAGCAGCCATTTGGGGACTGGCCTTGAAAAACTGTTTTTT.